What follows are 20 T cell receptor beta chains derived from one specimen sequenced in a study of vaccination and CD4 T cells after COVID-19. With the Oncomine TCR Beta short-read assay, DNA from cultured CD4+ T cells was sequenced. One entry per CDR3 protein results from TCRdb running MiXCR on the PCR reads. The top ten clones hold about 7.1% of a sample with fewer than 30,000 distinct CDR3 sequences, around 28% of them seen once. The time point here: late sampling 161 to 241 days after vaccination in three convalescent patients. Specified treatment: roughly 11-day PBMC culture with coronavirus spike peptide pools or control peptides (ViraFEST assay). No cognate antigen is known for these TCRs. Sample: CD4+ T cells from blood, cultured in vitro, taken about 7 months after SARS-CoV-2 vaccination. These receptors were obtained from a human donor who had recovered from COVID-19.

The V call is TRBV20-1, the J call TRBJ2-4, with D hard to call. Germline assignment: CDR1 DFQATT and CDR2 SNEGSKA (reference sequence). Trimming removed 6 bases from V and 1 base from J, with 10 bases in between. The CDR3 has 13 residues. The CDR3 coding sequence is TGCAGTGCCCTCATCAGCGCCAAAAACATTCAGTACTTC. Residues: CSALISAKNIQYF.

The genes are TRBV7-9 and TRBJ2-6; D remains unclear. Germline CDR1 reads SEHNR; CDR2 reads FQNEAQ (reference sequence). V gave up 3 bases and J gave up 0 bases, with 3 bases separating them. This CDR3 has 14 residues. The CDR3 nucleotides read TGTGCCAGCAGCTTTACCTCTGGGGCCAACGTCCTGACTTTC. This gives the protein CASSFTSGANVLTF.

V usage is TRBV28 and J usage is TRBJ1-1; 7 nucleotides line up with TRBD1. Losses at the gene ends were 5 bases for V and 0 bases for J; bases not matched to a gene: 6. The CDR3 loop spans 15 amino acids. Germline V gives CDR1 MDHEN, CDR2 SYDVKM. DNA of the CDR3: TGTGCCAGCAGTAAAAACAGGGGATTGAACACTGAAGCTTTCTTT. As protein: CASSKNRGLNTEAFF.

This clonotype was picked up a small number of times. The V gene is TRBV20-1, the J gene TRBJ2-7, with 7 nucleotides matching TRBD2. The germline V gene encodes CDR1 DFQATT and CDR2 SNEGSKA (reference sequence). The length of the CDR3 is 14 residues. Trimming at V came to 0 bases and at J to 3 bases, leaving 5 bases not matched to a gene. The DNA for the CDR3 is TGCAGTGCTAGAGATCAACGGGACTACTACGAGCAGTACTTC. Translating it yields CSARDQRDYYEQYF.

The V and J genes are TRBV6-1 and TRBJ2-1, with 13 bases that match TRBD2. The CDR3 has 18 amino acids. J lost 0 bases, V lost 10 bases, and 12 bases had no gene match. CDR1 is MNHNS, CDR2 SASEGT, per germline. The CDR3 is CATSGGGLAGSSYNEQFF. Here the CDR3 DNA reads TGTGCCACCTCTGGGGGGGGACTAGCGGGAAGCTCCTACAATGAGCAGTTCTTC.

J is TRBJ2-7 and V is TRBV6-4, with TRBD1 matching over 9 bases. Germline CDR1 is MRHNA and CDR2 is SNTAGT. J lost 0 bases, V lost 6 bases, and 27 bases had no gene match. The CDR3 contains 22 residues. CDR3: CASSLCPEDRGQNPGSSYEQYF. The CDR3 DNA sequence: TGTGCCAGCAGCCTTTGTCCCGAGGACAGGGGCCAAAACCCAGGGAGCTCCTACGAGCAGTACTTC.

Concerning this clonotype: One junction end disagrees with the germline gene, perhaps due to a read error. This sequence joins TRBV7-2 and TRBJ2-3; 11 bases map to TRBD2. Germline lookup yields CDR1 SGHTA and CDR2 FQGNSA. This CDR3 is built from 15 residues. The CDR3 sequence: CASSVAGGRSDTQYF. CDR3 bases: TGTGCCAGCAGCGTAGCGGGAGGGCGGTCAGATACGCAGTATTTT.

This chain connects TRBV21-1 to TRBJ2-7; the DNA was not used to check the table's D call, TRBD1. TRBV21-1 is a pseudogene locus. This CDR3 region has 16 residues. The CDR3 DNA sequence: TGTGCCAGCAGCATTAGATACGGGACAGGGTTTTACGAGCAGTACTTC. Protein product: CASSIRYGTGFYEQYF.

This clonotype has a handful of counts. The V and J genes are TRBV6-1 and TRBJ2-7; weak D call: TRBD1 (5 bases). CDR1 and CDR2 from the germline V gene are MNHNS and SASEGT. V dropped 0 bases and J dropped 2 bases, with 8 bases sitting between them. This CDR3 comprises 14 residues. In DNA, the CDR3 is TGTGCCAGCAGTGAAGCGTGGACAACCTACGAGCAGTACTTC. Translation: CASSEAWTTYEQYF.

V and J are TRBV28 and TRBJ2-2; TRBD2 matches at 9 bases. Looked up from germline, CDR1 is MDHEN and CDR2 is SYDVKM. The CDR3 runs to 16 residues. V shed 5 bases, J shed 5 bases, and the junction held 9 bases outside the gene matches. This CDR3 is CASSRYSGSRTGELFF. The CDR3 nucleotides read TGTGCCAGCAGTCGATATAGCGGGAGTCGTACCGGGGAGCTGTTTTTT.

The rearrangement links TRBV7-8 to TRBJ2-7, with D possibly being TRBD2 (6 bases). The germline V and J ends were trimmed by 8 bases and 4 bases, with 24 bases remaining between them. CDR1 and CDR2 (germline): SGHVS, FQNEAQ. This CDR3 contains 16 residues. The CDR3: CASGTRWRGILYEQYF. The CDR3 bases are TGTGCCAGCGGCACCCGCTGGCGCGGGATATTGTACGAGCAGTACTTC. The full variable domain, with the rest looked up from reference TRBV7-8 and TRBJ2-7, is GAGVSQSPRYKVAKRGQDVALRCDPISGHVSLFWYQQALGQGPEFLTYFQNEAQLDKSGLPSDRFFAERPEGSVSTLKIQRTQQEDSAVYLCASGTRWRGILYEQYFGPGTRLTVT.

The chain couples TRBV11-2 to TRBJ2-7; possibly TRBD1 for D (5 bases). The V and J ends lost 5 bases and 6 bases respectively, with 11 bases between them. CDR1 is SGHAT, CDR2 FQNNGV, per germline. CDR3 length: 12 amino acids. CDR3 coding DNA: TGTGCCAGCAGCGGCACAGGCGTCGAGCAGTACTTC. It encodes CASSGTGVEQYF.

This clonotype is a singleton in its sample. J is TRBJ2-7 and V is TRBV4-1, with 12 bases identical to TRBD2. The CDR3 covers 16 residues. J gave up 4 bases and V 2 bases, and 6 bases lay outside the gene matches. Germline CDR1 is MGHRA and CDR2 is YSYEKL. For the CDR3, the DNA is TGCGCCAGCAGCCAACCGACTAGCGGGAGCCCTTACGAGCAGTACTTC. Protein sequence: CASSQPTSGSPYEQYF.

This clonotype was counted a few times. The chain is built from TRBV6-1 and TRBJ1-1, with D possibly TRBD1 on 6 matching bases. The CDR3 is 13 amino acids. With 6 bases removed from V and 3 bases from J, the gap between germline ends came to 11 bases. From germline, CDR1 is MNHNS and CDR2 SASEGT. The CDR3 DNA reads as TGTGCCAGCAGCGACAGGTTGGACACTGAAGCTTTCTTT. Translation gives CASSDRLDTEAFF.

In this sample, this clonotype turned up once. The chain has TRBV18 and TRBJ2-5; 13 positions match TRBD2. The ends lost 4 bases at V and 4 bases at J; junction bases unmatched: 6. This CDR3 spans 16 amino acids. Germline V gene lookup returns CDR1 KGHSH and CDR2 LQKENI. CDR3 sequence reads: CASSLRTSGSPETQYF. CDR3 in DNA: TGTGCCAGCTCACTAAGGACTAGCGGGAGTCCAGAGACCCAGTACTTC.

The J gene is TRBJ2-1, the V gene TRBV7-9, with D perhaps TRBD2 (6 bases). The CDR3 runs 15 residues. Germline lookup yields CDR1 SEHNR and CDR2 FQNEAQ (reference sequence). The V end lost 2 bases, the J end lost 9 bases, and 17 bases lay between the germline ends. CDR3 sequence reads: CASSLLVGGTGEQFF. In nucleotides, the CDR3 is TGTGCCAGCAGCTTACTAGTGGGAGGTACGGGTGAGCAGTTCTTC.

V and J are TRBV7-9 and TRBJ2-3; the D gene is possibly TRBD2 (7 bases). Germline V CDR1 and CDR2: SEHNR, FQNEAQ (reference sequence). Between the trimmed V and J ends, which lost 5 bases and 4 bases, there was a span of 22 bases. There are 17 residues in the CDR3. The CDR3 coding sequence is TGTGCCAGCAGCGAAGGGGGTAGCGGCGGGAGATCAGATACGCAGTATTTT. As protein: CASSEGGSGGRSDTQYF.

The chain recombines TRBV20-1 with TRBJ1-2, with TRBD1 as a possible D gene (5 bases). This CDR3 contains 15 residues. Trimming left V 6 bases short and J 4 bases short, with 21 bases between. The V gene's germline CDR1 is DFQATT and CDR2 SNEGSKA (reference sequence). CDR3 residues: CSALAGTRGLYGYTF. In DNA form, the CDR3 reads TGCAGTGCCCTCGCAGGGACCCGAGGGCTCTATGGCTACACCTTC.

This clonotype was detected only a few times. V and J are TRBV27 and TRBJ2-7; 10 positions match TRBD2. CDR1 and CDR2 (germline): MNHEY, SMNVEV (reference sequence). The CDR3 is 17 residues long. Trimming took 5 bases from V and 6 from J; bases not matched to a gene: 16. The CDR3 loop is CASSLIISSGRASEQYF. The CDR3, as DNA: TGTGCCAGCAGTCTGATAATTTCGAGCGGGAGGGCATCCGAGCAGTACTTC.

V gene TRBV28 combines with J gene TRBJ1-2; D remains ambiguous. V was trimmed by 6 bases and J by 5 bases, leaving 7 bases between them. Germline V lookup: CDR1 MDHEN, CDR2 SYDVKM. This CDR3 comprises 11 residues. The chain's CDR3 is CASSATYGYTF. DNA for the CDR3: TGTGCCAGCAGCGCTACTTATGGCTACACCTTC.